Listed below are T cell receptor beta chains from one sample, sequenced in a study of blood T cell repertoires in COVID-19. Some clones are missing from TCRdb's copy, which holds only in-frame ones; the method was immunoSEQ multiplex PCR. The repertoire includes around 60,000 clones, over 60% of them detected once, and 4% to 5.5% sits in the top ten. Source material: peripheral blood. These receptors originate from a woman in her sixties or seventies with COVID-19, enrolled during active disease. Each CDR3 is given without its conserved first and last residue.

CDR3 length	J gene	V gene	CDR3 protein
17	TRBJ2-2	TRBV4-3	ASSPDPPQRGGNTGELF
14	TRBJ1-4	TRBV9	ASSVGIRTANEKLF
12	TRBJ1-1	TRBV5-6	ASSLLLLNTEAF
13	TRBJ1-1	TRBV4-2	ASSLTDSPNTEAF
12	TRBJ1-2	TRBV5-4	ASSPGGSDYGYT
13	TRBJ1-1	TRBV6-2/TRBV6-3	ASRPGQGRNTEAF
15	TRBJ1-1	TRBV5-1	ASTVNGQGSGYTEAF
15	TRBJ1-5	TRBV5-8	ASSLAVAVDSNQPQH
12	TRBJ1-1	TRBV19	ASSADRGSTEAF
13	TRBJ1-1	TRBV7-9	ASSLVPGVVAEAF
13	TRBJ2-7	TRBV27	ASSYRARGFYEQY
15	TRBJ1-2	TRBV4-1	ASSQGLATGGARGYT
12	TRBJ1-2	TRBV5-1	ASSLGQGSYGYT
9	TRBJ1-2	TRBV2	ASRLDRGYT
12	TRBJ2-5	TRBV11-3	ASSSTQGRETQY
13	TRBJ1-4	TRBV28	ASSLWQGRSEKLF
12	TRBJ1-2	TRBV6-1	ASSGPGIHYGYT
14	TRBJ2-1	TRBV2	ASSPEGPGPYNEQF
15	TRBJ1-2	TRBV6-2/TRBV6-3	ASSYQWISGGENGYT
13	TRBJ1-2	TRBV7-6	ASSSRQGTDYGYT
13	TRBJ2-1	TRBV4-3	ASSPGSGSYNEQF
11	TRBJ2-1	TRBV7-2	ASSAGQYNEQF
14	TRBJ1-4	TRBV4-1	ASSQVPGLLNEKLF
11	TRBJ2-7	TRBV6-5	ASRRTGSSEQY
11	TRBJ1-6	TRBV7-8	ASSPNMDSPLH
11	TRBJ1-2	TRBV2	ASNLQGAGGYT
12	TRBJ2-1	TRBV28	ASSLLTFYNEQF
12	TRBJ2-2	TRBV7-2	ASSTGKGSGELF
12	TRBJ2-4	TRBV7-2	ASSVGTNKNIQY
14	TRBJ1-2	TRBV5-1	ASSFGAGQGFYGYT
14	TRBJ2-3	TRBV24-1	ATSDPQAHYSDTQY
13	TRBJ1-2	TRBV6-5	ASSSYQGANYGYT
13	TRBJ1-5	TRBV7-9	ASSQSGDSNQPQH
13	TRBJ2-7	TRBV7-2	ASSLEPGQSYEQY
13	TRBJ1-1	TRBV19	ASLGQGRGGTEAF
13	TRBJ1-3	TRBV28	ASSSRDRPGNTIY
11	TRBJ2-5	TRBV6-5	ASSTWPQETQY
13	TRBJ2-3	TRBV6-5	ASRGTSGVTDTQY
11	TRBJ2-7	TRBV23-1	ASSLGEWDEQY
11	TRBJ1-2	TRBV3-1/TRBV3-2	ASSGGAAYGYT
13	TRBJ2-1	TRBV7-2	ASSLRYQLENEQF
12	TRBJ2-5	TRBV12-5	ASGLGTGSLAQY
11	TRBJ1-2	TRBV2	ASSERLDRGYT
12	TRBJ1-2	TRBV3-1/TRBV3-2	ASSITTGSGGYT
12	TRBJ2-5	TRBV7-6	ASSFAGQEETQY
13	TRBJ2-3	TRBV11-3	ASSLGDTLTDTQY
13	TRBJ2-7	TRBV19	ASSIGSQGAYEQY
13	TRBJ1-6	TRBV7-2	ASSLTGAANSPLH
16	TRBJ2-3	TRBV12-2	ASRSHCLYSGGTDTQY
13	TRBJ2-3	TRBV6-6	ASSYGGKVTDTQY
13	TRBJ2-1	TRBV7-3	ASSPSGRIYNEQF
15	TRBJ1-2	TRBV9	ASSASPLPEPNYGYT
14	TRBJ2-2	TRBV4-3	ASSQLSYRDTPELF
15	TRBJ2-7	TRBV11-3	ASSLGTGGYMDYEQY
11	TRBJ2-5	TRBV5-1	ASSLSPQETQY
15	TRBJ2-1	TRBV10-1	ASSDSLAGRSYNEQF
12	TRBJ2-1	TRBV19	ASLGAGGYNEQF
15	TRBJ1-1	TRBV13	ASSLEAGGTRSTEAF
11	TRBJ1-4	TRBV2	ASSGQGREKLF
14	TRBJ2-3	TRBV7-3	ASSYGPGGGTDTQY